A selection of T cell receptor beta chains follows, all from one sample in a study of T-cell memory formation after mild COVID-19. From the 5' RACE reads, TCRdb called clonotypes with MiXCR, one entry per CDR3 protein. The sample has 350,000 to 500,000 distinct CDR3 sequences; roughly 18% are singletons. Sequenced input: PBMCs or a T cell subset sorted from them (not recorded which). The receptors come from a man between 18 and 35 years old who had mild COVID-19 (a few samples of this study predate the infection). Cell type and time point are not known. The CDR3 runs from the conserved cysteine through the conserved F or W. Fields, in order: J gene, V gene, CDR3 protein.

J gene: TRBJ2-7
V gene: TRBV7-6
CDR3 protein: CASSLLGNYEQYF

J gene: TRBJ2-3
V gene: TRBV7-2
CDR3 protein: CASSPPTDTQYF

J gene: TRBJ1-1
V gene: TRBV6-5
CDR3 protein: CASSPARVGTEAFF

J gene: TRBJ2-3
V gene: TRBV4-3
CDR3 protein: CASSHAIRTDTQYF

J gene: TRBJ2-5
V gene: TRBV7-9
CDR3 protein: CASSSPSGVLETQYF

J gene: TRBJ1-2
V gene: TRBV7-2
CDR3 protein: CASSLVETYGYTF

J gene: TRBJ2-1
V gene: TRBV4-2
CDR3 protein: CASSLGQGVDEQFF

J gene: TRBJ2-6
V gene: TRBV5-1
CDR3 protein: CASSFDPGANVLTF

J gene: TRBJ2-4
V gene: TRBV4-2
CDR3 protein: CASSQELMASGGRGAKNIQYF

J gene: TRBJ1-5
V gene: TRBV6-2/TRBV6-3
CDR3 protein: CASSETGDQPQHF